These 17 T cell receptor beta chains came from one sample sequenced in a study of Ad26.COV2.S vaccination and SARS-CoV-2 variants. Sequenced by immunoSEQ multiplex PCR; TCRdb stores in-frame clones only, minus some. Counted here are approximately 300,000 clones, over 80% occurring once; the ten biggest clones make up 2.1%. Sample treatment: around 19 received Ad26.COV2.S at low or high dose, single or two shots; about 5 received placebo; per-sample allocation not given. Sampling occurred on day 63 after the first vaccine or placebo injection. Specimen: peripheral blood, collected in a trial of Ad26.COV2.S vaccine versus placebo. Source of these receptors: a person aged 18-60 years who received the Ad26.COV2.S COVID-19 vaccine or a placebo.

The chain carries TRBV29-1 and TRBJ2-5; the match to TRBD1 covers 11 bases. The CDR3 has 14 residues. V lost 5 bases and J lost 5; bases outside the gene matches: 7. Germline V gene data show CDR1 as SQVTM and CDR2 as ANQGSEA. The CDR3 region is CSVPDRGRGETQYF. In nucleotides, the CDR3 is TGCAGCGTTCCGGACAGGGGGCGTGGGGAGACCCAGTACTTC.

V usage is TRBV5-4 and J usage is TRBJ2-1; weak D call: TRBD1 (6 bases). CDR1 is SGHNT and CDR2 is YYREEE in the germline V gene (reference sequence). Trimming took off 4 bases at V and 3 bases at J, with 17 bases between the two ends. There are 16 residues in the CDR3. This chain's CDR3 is CASSEPEQGHYNEQFF. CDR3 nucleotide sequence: TGTGCCAGCAGCGAGCCGGAACAGGGCCACTACAATGAGCAGTTCTTC.

CDR3 sequence reads: CASGLGVGGYTF. Written as DNA, the CDR3 is TGTGCTAGTGGTTTGGGAGTGGGCGGCTACACCTTC. The chain couples TRBV12-5 to TRBJ1-2; D unresolved. Deletions cut 1 base from V and 8 bases from J, with 8 bases between. This CDR3 region has 12 residues. The germline V gene has CDR1 LGHNT and CDR2 FRNRAP.

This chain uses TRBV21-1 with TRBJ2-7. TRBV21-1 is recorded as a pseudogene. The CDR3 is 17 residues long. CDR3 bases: TGTGCCAGCAGCAAAAGTCTCGGGGGCGCGGGCTCCTACGAGCAGTACTTC. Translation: CASSKSLGGAGSYEQYF.

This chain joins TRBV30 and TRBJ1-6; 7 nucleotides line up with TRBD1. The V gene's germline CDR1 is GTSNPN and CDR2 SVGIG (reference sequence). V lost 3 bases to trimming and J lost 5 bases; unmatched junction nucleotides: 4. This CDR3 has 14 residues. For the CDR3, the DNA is TGTGCCTGGAGGCGGGACAGAAATAATTCACCCCTCCACTTT. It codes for CAWRRDRNNSPLHF.

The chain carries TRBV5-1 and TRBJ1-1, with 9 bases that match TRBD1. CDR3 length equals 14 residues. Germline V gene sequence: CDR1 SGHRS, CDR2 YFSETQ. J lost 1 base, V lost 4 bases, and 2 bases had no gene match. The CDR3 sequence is CASSMDRGNTEAFF. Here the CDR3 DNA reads TGCGCCAGCAGCATGGACAGGGGGAACACTGAAGCTTTCTTT.

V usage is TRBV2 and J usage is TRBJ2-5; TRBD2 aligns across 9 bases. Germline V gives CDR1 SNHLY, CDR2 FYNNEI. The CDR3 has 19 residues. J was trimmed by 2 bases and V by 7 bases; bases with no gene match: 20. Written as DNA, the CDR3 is TGTGCCAGCATCTCTGATGTAAGCCGGACTAGCGTTATTCAAGAGACCCAGTACTTC. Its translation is CASISDVSRTSVIQETQYF.

Written as DNA, the CDR3 is TGTGCCAGCAGCTCGGTCAGGGGGCAGACTGAAGCTTTCTTT. It yields the protein CASSSVRGQTEAFF. The chain employs TRBV11-2 and TRBJ1-1, with TRBD1 matching over 8 bases. Germline V gene data show CDR1 as SGHAT and CDR2 as FQNNGV. Trimming took 4 bases from V and 5 from J; bases not matched to a gene: 6. This CDR3 comprises 14 residues.

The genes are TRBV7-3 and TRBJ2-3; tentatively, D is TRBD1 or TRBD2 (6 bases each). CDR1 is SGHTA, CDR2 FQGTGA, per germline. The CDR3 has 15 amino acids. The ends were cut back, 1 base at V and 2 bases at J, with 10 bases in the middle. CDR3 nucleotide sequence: TGTGCCAGCAGCTTAAGGGGGGCGTACACAGATACGCAGTATTTT. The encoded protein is CASSLRGAYTDTQYF.

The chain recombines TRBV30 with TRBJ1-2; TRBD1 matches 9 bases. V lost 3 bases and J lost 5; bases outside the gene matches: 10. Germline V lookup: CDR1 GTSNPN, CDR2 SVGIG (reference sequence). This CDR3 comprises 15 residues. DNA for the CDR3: TGTGCCTGGAGAGCCGGAAGGGGACAGGGATATGGCTACACCTTC. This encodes CAWRAGRGQGYGYTF.

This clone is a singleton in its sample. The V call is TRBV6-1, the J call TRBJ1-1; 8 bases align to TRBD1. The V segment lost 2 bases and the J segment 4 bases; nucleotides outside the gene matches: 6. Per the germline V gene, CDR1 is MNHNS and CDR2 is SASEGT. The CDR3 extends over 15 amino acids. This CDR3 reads CASSELGQGGTEAFF. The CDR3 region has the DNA TGTGCCAGCAGTGAATTAGGACAGGGAGGCACTGAAGCTTTCTTT.

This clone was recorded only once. DNA for the CDR3: TGTGCCAGTAGTATAGATGGACTAGCGGGGGCAACCGGGGAGCTGTTTTTT. It is translated as CASSIDGLAGATGELFF. The gene calls are TRBV19 and TRBJ2-2; 13 bases fit TRBD2. Germline CDR1 reads LNHDA; CDR2 reads SQIVND (reference sequence). The CDR3 loop spans 17 amino acids. The V segment lost 0 bases and the J segment 5 bases; nucleotides outside the gene matches: 3.

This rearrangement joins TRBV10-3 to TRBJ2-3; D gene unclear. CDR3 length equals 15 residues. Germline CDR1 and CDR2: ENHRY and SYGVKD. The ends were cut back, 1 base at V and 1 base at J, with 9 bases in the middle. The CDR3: CAISEFAEGTDTQYF. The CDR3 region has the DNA TGTGCCATCAGTGAGTTTGCCGAAGGCACAGATACGCAGTATTTT.

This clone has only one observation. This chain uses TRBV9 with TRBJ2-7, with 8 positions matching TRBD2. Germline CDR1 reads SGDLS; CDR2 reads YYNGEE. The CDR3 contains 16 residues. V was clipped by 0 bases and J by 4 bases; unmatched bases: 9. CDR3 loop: CASSVAPGGGGYEQYF. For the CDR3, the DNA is TGTGCCAGCAGCGTAGCCCCGGGGGGGGGCGGGTACGAGCAGTACTTC.

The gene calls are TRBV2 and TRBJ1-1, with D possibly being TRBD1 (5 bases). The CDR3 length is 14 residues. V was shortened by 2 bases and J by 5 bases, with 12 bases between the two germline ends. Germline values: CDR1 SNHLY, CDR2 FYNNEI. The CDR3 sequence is CASSEQGMETEAFF. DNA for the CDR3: TGTGCCAGCAGTGAACAGGGTATGGAGACTGAAGCTTTCTTT. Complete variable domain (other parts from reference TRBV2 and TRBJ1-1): EPEVTQTPSHQVTQMGQEVILRCVPISNHLYFYWYRQILGQKVEFLVSFYNNEISEKSEIFDDQFSVERPDGSNFTLKIRSTKLEDSAMYFCASSEQGMETEAFFGQGTRLTVV.

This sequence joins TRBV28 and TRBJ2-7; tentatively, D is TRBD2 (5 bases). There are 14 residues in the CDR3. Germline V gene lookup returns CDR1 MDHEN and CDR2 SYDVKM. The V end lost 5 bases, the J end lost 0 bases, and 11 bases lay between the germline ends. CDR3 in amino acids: CASSLRGLSYEQYF. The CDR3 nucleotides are TGTGCCAGCAGTCTGCGAGGGCTCTCCTACGAGCAGTACTTC. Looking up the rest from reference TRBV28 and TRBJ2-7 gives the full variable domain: DVKVTQSSRYLVKRTGEKVFLECVQDMDHENMFWYRQDPGLGLRLIYFSYDVKMKEKGDIPEGYSVSREKKERFSLILESASTNQTSMYLCASSLRGLSYEQYFGPGTRLTVT.

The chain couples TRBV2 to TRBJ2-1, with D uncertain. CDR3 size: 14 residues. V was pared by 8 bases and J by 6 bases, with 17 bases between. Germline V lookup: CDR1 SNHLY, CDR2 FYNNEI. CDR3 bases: TGTGCCAGCTCCATGCTGACCGCCTTCAATGAGCAGTTCTTC. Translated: CASSMLTAFNEQFF.